This is a list of T cell receptor beta chains from one sample in a study of CXCR3-negative and CXCR3-positive naive CD8 T cells. No DNA is given; TCRdb re-called the 5' RACE reads and lists each CDR3 protein once. Its listing shows 4,500 to 6,500 distinct CDR3 sequences. Material for sequencing was naive CXCR3+ CD8+ T cells from blood. These receptors were collected from a human donor in good health. Some clones in this sample may be carry-over from other donors' samples. Each CDR3 is given with its conserved first and last residue. The order of the fields is J gene, V gene, clone size, CDR3 protein. Some rows mark clone size as missing; the rest say once, few, many or name a class of expanded clone.

J: TRBJ2-7; V: TRBV21-1; size: -; CDR3: CASSKNLPGQGPHEQYF
J: TRBJ1-1; V: TRBV27; size: -; CDR3: CATQTGHPNTEAFF
J: TRBJ2-1; V: TRBV21-1; size: -; CDR3: CASSKAPPCRGGPKEQFF
J: TRBJ2-1; V: TRBV27; size: -; CDR3: CASTPSGTGWGNEQFF
J: TRBJ2-7; V: TRBV7-9; size: medium-sized; CDR3: CASSLGTGFDEQYF
J: TRBJ2-7; V: TRBV29-1; size: -; CDR3: CSVEVGLTYEQYF
J: TRBJ1-5; V: TRBV20-1; size: -; CDR3: CSARERGKGATQPQHF
J: TRBJ1-2; V: TRBV20-1; size: medium-sized; CDR3: CSAPEPSLLYGYTF
J: TRBJ1-1; V: TRBV4-1; size: medium-sized; CDR3: CASSQDLSPGADFFF
J: TRBJ2-7; V: TRBV20-1; size: medium-sized; CDR3: CSAPDLGGEQYF
J: TRBJ2-1; V: TRBV20-1; size: -; CDR3: CSAPIGGAYNEQFF
J: TRBJ2-7; V: TRBV13; size: -; CDR3: CASSGTSGGATYEQYF
J: TRBJ2-7; V: TRBV6-5; size: -; CDR3: CASSYSGRGFDEQYF
J: TRBJ2-7; V: TRBV20-1; size: medium-sized; CDR3: CSARDSGDPSYEQYF
J: TRBJ2-1; V: TRBV21-1; size: medium-sized; CDR3: CASSNFRQGYNEQFF
J: TRBJ1-2; V: TRBV29-1; size: -; CDR3: CSVWDRTPTNYGYTF
J: TRBJ2-1; V: TRBV9; size: -; CDR3: CASSDGVSSGNEQFF
J: TRBJ1-1; V: TRBV11-3; size: -; CDR3: CASSLTGGTEAFF
J: TRBJ2-2; V: TRBV29-1; size: -; CDR3: CSVLGMGSGNTGELFF
J: TRBJ2-7; V: TRBV20-1; size: -; CDR3: CSASKRTGGEYEQYF
J: TRBJ2-2; V: TRBV27; size: -; CDR3: CASSLGTSSGELFF
J: TRBJ2-1; V: TRBV7-9; size: -; CDR3: CACSEGNREQFF
J: TRBJ1-1; V: TRBV29-1; size: -; CDR3: CSVQTSWDTEAFF
J: TRBJ2-1; V: TRBV29-1; size: medium-sized; CDR3: CSVEDREIFSYNEQFF
J: TRBJ2-7; V: TRBV7-9; size: medium-sized; CDR3: CASSSGDDEQYF
J: TRBJ2-4; V: TRBV7-2; size: medium-sized; CDR3: CASTGLDGIQYF
J: TRBJ1-1; V: TRBV13; size: medium-sized; CDR3: CASSPVIRGESEAFF